The text below deals with one T cell receptor beta chain. Antigen: not known. The record originates from a study of T cell responses to AZD1222 COVID-19 vaccine. Repertoires were generated with immunoSEQ multiplex PCR, while TCRdb's copy carries only in-frame clones and drops some. The repertoire includes around 120,000 clones, approximately 93% of them detected once, and approximately 3.1% sits in the top ten. The CDR3 contains 12 residues. The germline V gene encodes CDR1 LNHDA and CDR2 SQIVND (reference sequence). Trimming left V 7 bases short and J 8 bases short, with 14 bases between. General study results and limits: There were mostly white British donors and more females than males, and clonal diversity was possibly underestimated.

The V call is TRBV19, the J call TRBJ1-1; D remains unclear. The receptor was derived from an adult in good health. The source was peripheral blood, collected on day 0 of AZD1222 vaccination. In nucleotides, the CDR3 is TGTGCCAGTACCTTTGGGGTTGTGGAAGCTTTCTTT. Amino acids: CASTFGVVEAFF.